The present T cell receptor (beta chain) was sequenced within a study of cytomegalovirus exposure and HLA in healthy donors. This clone was counted a few times. The CDR3 has 14 residues. Unmatched junction bases numbered 7, after V lost 6 bases and J lost 6 bases. Germline V gene sequence: CDR1 SNHLY, CDR2 FYNNEI. TCRdb's copy holds only in-frame clones and misses some; the assay was immunoSEQ multiplex PCR. The table includes 150,000 to 250,000 clones, about 81% detected once. The sample consisted of PBMCs. The chain links TRBV2 to TRBJ2-2; TRBD2 agrees at 7 bases. This sequence originates from a woman in her thirties in good health and CMV-seronegative. CDR3 sequence reads: CASRVAGGSGELFF. CDR3 coding DNA: TGTGCCAGCAGAGTAGCGGGTGGTTCCGGGGAGCTGTTTTTT.